Listed below are T cell receptor beta chains from one sample, sequenced in a study of cytomegalovirus exposure and HLA in healthy donors. Some clones are missing from TCRdb's copy, which holds only in-frame ones; the method was immunoSEQ multiplex PCR. The sample table includes about 130,000 clones. Input material: PBMCs. The origin of the receptors is a young man in good health and CMV-seronegative. Each CDR3 is given without its conserved first and last residue. Each record gives: J gene, V gene, CDR3 protein.

j_gene: TRBJ2-4
v_gene: TRBV5-1
CDR3aa: ASSLEGGRNIQY

j_gene: TRBJ2-1
v_gene: TRBV4-1
CDR3aa: ASSQDPSAGEVEQF

j_gene: TRBJ2-6
v_gene: TRBV6-1
CDR3aa: ASKGGATGANVLT

j_gene: TRBJ1-4
v_gene: TRBV4-1
CDR3aa: ASSIGQSEANEKLF

j_gene: TRBJ1-2
v_gene: TRBV4-2
CDR3aa: ASSQDMQTDGYT

j_gene: TRBJ2-1
v_gene: TRBV28
CDR3aa: ASKRGGGDEQF

j_gene: TRBJ2-4
v_gene: TRBV5-1
CDR3aa: ASSLAGGLANIQY

j_gene: TRBJ2-5
v_gene: TRBV7-9
CDR3aa: ASTPRKLDQETQY

j_gene: TRBJ2-7
v_gene: TRBV4-3
CDR3aa: ASTDDAGEQY

j_gene: TRBJ2-3
v_gene: TRBV6-6
CDR3aa: ASSTGQGSRDTQY

j_gene: TRBJ1-5
v_gene: TRBV27
CDR3aa: ASSLRGQLNQPQH

j_gene: TRBJ2-1
v_gene: TRBV7-3
CDR3aa: ASSLGGRDEQF

j_gene: TRBJ2-6
v_gene: TRBV5-1
CDR3aa: ASSLEGGLPSGANVLT

j_gene: TRBJ2-7
v_gene: TRBV6-6
CDR3aa: ASSYAAGGEQY

j_gene: TRBJ2-7
v_gene: TRBV7-9
CDR3aa: ASSTPLRDRGRSEQY

j_gene: TRBJ2-3
v_gene: TRBV28
CDR3aa: ASSTQEETQY

j_gene: TRBJ2-7
v_gene: TRBV2
CDR3aa: ASSSGTGAYEQY

j_gene: TRBJ2-1
v_gene: TRBV11-2
CDR3aa: ASSLDRDGRGFEQF

j_gene: TRBJ2-5
v_gene: TRBV6-1
CDR3aa: ASSGSSGRAAETQY

j_gene: TRBJ2-7
v_gene: TRBV6-5
CDR3aa: ASRLRDREAYEQY

j_gene: TRBJ2-7
v_gene: TRBV5-1
CDR3aa: ASSLGGGNSYEQY

j_gene: TRBJ1-5
v_gene: TRBV29-1
CDR3aa: SVEDLNGFWH

j_gene: TRBJ1-4
v_gene: TRBV19
CDR3aa: ASSPLRDRVTTNEKLF

j_gene: TRBJ1-5
v_gene: TRBV28
CDR3aa: ASSLPGARYSNQPQH

j_gene: TRBJ2-7
v_gene: TRBV30
CDR3aa: AWSLTGGLTYEQY

j_gene: TRBJ1-1
v_gene: TRBV2
CDR3aa: ASSEALRGTEAF

j_gene: TRBJ1-2
v_gene: TRBV7-2
CDR3aa: ASSRPPGSYGYT

j_gene: TRBJ2-7
v_gene: TRBV9
CDR3aa: ASSYGGTSDEQY

j_gene: TRBJ1-3
v_gene: TRBV6-1
CDR3aa: ASSETPFGDGNTIY

j_gene: TRBJ1-1
v_gene: TRBV10-3
CDR3aa: AISEGGTTEAF

j_gene: TRBJ1-1
v_gene: TRBV28
CDR3aa: ASSPSGKSTEAF

j_gene: TRBJ2-3
v_gene: TRBV6-1
CDR3aa: ASTWEGTDTQY

j_gene: TRBJ2-3
v_gene: TRBV4-3
CDR3aa: ASSPGLASTDTQY

j_gene: TRBJ1-4
v_gene: TRBV7-6
CDR3aa: ASSSGTGNEKLF

j_gene: TRBJ1-3
v_gene: TRBV19
CDR3aa: ASSPTGTGNTIY

j_gene: TRBJ2-7
v_gene: TRBV28
CDR3aa: ASRFLAGGTYEQY

j_gene: TRBJ1-5
v_gene: TRBV5-4
CDR3aa: ASSLDRNQPQH

j_gene: TRBJ2-7
v_gene: TRBV30
CDR3aa: AWSGREFPYEQY

j_gene: TRBJ1-5
v_gene: TRBV10-3
CDR3aa: AISESDRPNQPQH

j_gene: TRBJ1-2
v_gene: TRBV6-1
CDR3aa: ASSEAQGYYGYT

j_gene: TRBJ2-1
v_gene: TRBV7-9
CDR3aa: ASSRLAGENLYNEQF

j_gene: TRBJ1-2
v_gene: TRBV6-4
CDR3aa: ASSDSEGLYGYT

j_gene: TRBJ2-1
v_gene: TRBV5-1
CDR3aa: ASSLEGQSSYNEQF

j_gene: TRBJ1-6
v_gene: TRBV5-6
CDR3aa: ASSLLTGTYNSPLH

j_gene: TRBJ1-2
v_gene: TRBV19
CDR3aa: ASSEGFYGYT

j_gene: TRBJ2-3
v_gene: TRBV5-1
CDR3aa: ASSLFRGTDTQY

j_gene: TRBJ2-4
v_gene: TRBV5-1
CDR3aa: ASSWAQGSNIQY

j_gene: TRBJ2-7
v_gene: TRBV18
CDR3aa: ASSTRDNPTEQY

j_gene: TRBJ1-5
v_gene: TRBV6-1
CDR3aa: ASSGDSRKGNQPQH